This T cell receptor (beta chain) was sequenced in a study of T cells in Graves' hyperthyroidism and ophthalmopathy. Study outcomes and limitations: For ophthalmopathy, model prediction preceded onset by a median roughly 6.5 months.

Comment on this clonotype: What it binds is not known.

It was RNA transcripts that yielded the amplified TCR beta CDR3 regions. With the HTBI primer set, the TCR CDR3 went through a first round of RT-PCR. TCRdb called the multiplex PCR reads again in MiXCR, with one record for every CDR3 protein. The top ten clones hold less than 35% of a sample with about 760,000 distinct CDR3 sequences, roughly a third of them seen once. Sequenced material: blood. This receptor was identified in a woman in her 40s with Graves' hyperthyroidism.

CDR3 sequence (DNA): TGCAGTGCTAGAGATCGGGGGGGCACAGAGGGCACCTACGAGCAGTACTTC. It is translated as CSARDRGGTEGTYEQYF. V is TRBV20-1 and J is TRBJ2-7; 8 bases align to TRBD2. Germline CDR1 and CDR2: DFQATT and SNEGSKA (reference sequence). The CDR3 has 17 residues. Trimming took 0 bases from V and 2 from J; bases not matched to a gene: 12.